A selection of T cell receptor beta chains follows, all from one sample in a study of T cells in Graves' hyperthyroidism and ophthalmopathy. TCRdb re-called the multiplex PCR reads with MiXCR, one entry per CDR3 protein. This table holds 450,000 to 500,000 distinct CDR3 sequences, approximately 23% found once. Sequencing used blood. These receptors originate from a woman aged 70-85 years with Graves' ophthalmopathy. Both conserved end residues are part of each CDR3. Each record gives: D gene, V gene, J gene, clone size, CDR3 protein, CDR3 DNA. The D gene is left open where the match is weak. Size values are once, few and many counts, or a class for expanded clones, and some rows have none.

D: TRBD1
V: TRBV6-5
J: TRBJ1-1
size: once
CDR3: CASSYQTGANTEAFF
DNA: TGTGCCAGCAGTTACCAGACAGGGGCGAACACTGAAGCTTTCTTT

D: .
V: TRBV20-1
J: TRBJ1-2
size: few
CDR3: CSASLRAAGYGYTF
DNA: TGCAGTGCTAGCCTCAGGGCTGCAGGCTATGGCTACACCTTC

D: TRBD1
V: TRBV6-1
J: TRBJ2-1
size: few
CDR3: CASSGTGGSNEQFF
DNA: TGTGCCAGCAGTGGGACAGGGGGCTCGAATGAGCAGTTCTTC

D: .
V: TRBV11-2
J: TRBJ1-1
size: .
CDR3: CASSLDGYPPAFF
DNA: TGTGCCAGCAGCTTAGATGGGTACCCCCCCGCTTTCTTT

D: .
V: TRBV12-3/TRBV12-4
J: TRBJ2-1
size: few
CDR3: CGSSPKGSSYNEQFF
DNA: TGTGGCAGCAGTCCTAAAGGGAGCTCCTACAATGAGCAGTTCTTC

D: .
V: TRBV11-2
J: TRBJ1-1
size: many
CDR3: CASSLTPQGTLTEAFF
DNA: TGTGCCAGCAGCTTAACCCCCCAGGGCACACTCACTGAAGCTTTCTTT

D: .
V: TRBV10-3
J: TRBJ1-1
size: .
CDR3: CAISLQNTEAFF
DNA: TGTGCCATCAGTCTACAGAACACTGAAGCTTTCTTT

D: .
V: TRBV30
J: TRBJ2-1
size: few
CDR3: CAWSVGPLNEQFF
DNA: TGTGCCTGGAGTGTAGGACCACTGAATGAGCAGTTCTTC

D: TRBD1
V: TRBV7-2
J: TRBJ1-2
size: .
CDR3: CASSLPTGLGYTF
DNA: TGTGCCAGCAGCTTACCGACAGGGTTAGGCTACACCTTC

D: .
V: TRBV27
J: TRBJ2-7
size: many
CDR3: CASATFLRRRTYEQYF
DNA: TGTGCCAGCGCTACCTTCTTGCGACGGAGGACCTACGAGCAGTACTTC

D: TRBD1
V: TRBV28
J: TRBJ1-1
size: many
CDR3: CASSLVGQGSTEAFF
DNA: TGTGCCAGCAGTTTAGTGGGACAGGGAAGCACTGAAGCTTTCTTT

D: TRBD2
V: TRBV5-8
J: TRBJ2-1
size: few
CDR3: CAVTRAGTRTYNEQFF
DNA: TGTGCCGTAACGAGAGCCGGGACTAGGACCTACAATGAGCAGTTCTTC

D: TRBD2
V: TRBV5-1
J: TRBJ2-3
size: .
CDR3: CASSLADSGRRTDTQYF
DNA: TGCGCCAGCAGCTTGGCCGATAGCGGGAGGCGAACAGATACGCAGTATTTT

D: .
V: TRBV27
J: TRBJ1-2
size: few
CDR3: CASSSGPYYGYTF
DNA: TGTGCCAGCAGTTCCGGGCCCTACTATGGCTACACCTTC

D: .
V: TRBV30
J: TRBJ2-7
size: .
CDR3: CAGGLGGSSPYEQYF
DNA: TGTGCCGGGGGTTTGGGCGGGTCCTCCCCCTACGAGCAGTACTTC